The rows below give T cell receptor beta chains drawn from one sample of a study of blood T cells in healthy people across ages. TCRdb re-called the 5' RACE reads through MiXCR, storing one row per CDR3 protein. The sample records 450,000 to 700,000 distinct CDR3 sequences, 25% to 30% being singletons. The sequenced sample consisted of blood. The receptors come from a woman aged 70-85 years in good health. Both conserved end residues are part of each CDR3.

v_call cdr3_aa
TRBV7-2 CASSLGAGGLSSYEQYF
TRBV5-1 CASRDREDTQYF
TRBV25-1 CATGRIVAKNIQYF
TRBV7-2 CASSMNSYEQYF
TRBV6-5 CASSYSGTGVGAGANVLTF
TRBV2 CASSEGVWNGYTF
TRBV20-1 CSAAPRGTEAFF
TRBV6-5 CASSYRRGNQPTQYF
TRBV29-1 CSVGRVNEKLFF
TRBV28 CASSLSGTGYEQYF
TRBV12-3/TRBV12-4 CAGSLGQNYGYTF
TRBV12-3/TRBV12-4 CASSPGEGRSFGSEQFF
TRBV7-2 CASSASTGGRNTGELFF
TRBV7-2 CASSLGAEEPQHF
TRBV4-1 CASSQGASSGGYQETQYF
TRBV6-2/TRBV6-3 CASSYSTGDSEAFF
TRBV20-1 CSAILPGQGDYGYTF
TRBV6-1 CASSETLVSGNTIYF
TRBV20-1 CSAQYSLPGNTIYF
TRBV20-1 CSAGEGNYNEKLFF
TRBV6-1 CASTQRASNQPQHF
TRBV3-1 CASSQDSVAGDEQYF
TRBV11-2 CASSLVWRGGSYEQYF
TRBV20-1 CSASGLAGAPTDTQYF
TRBV5-5 CAKDRGAYNEQFF
TRBV7-2 CASSLRSGQTNQPQHF
TRBV12-3/TRBV12-4 CASIGGPATDMQYF
TRBV5-1 CASSEQGSTDTQYF
TRBV2 CASSEQKNYGYTF
TRBV6-1 CASSATGVREKLFF
TRBV24-1 CATSGGNTQYF
TRBV29-1 CSVVTQGAYEQYF
TRBV7-9 CASTNRQSEETQYF
TRBV6-2/TRBV6-3 CATNRGRLGQPQHF
TRBV30 CAWRRSNTEAFF
TRBV29-1 CSGAPHHTDTQYF
TRBV12-3/TRBV12-4 CASGRSVSKNIQYF
TRBV5-1 CASSIANTGELFF
TRBV6-1 CASSERGTSGGFYEQYF
TRBV4-2 CASSQPDRNYGYTF
TRBV5-1 CASSWGDFQETQYF
TRBV20-1 CSASPRLAANEQFF
TRBV20-1 CSARDHILAGGPTQYF
TRBV7-2 CASSFRGGQGAVREQYF
TRBV6-6 CASSRFNQETQYF